The clone carrying this TCR beta chain was observed a single time. Its cognate antigen is unknown. These data are taken from a study of shared clonotypes between healthy human individuals. Across the whole study: Every donor yielded three CD4 naive, three CD4 memory, two CD8 naive and one CD8 memory plate. Findings and caveats of the study: Sampling involved blood alone; tissue repertoires likely differ.

Genomic DNA belonging to each subset was distributed in equal measure over several immunoSEQ plates. Measured with immunoSEQ multiplex PCR; TCRdb has only the in-frame clones, and not every one. The table includes some 1.5 million clones, approximately 96% detected once. Donors included only healthy HIV-negative adults lacking recent acute infections or vaccinations. Material for sequencing was naive CD4+ T cells sorted from blood. Subset of the sample: CD45RA+ positively selected. This receptor was identified in a man aged 30 to 39 in good health.

As DNA, the CDR3 is TGTGCCAGCAGCTTGGTGGACTACAATGAGCAGTTCTTC. Amino acid sequence: CASSLVDYNEQFF. The chain carries TRBV5-4 and TRBJ2-1; D is unresolved. CDR3 length: 13 amino acids. V was shortened by 0 bases and J by 3 bases, with 4 bases between the two germline ends. CDR1 is SGHNT, CDR2 YYREEE, per germline (reference sequence).